The present T cell receptor beta chain was sequenced within a study of beta chain features in type 1 diabetes. General study points: Shortening of TCRB CDR3s, moderate but significant, appeared in all four CD4+ subsets of Type 1 diabetes patients. PCR might pick shorter templates more often, in the same way for patients and controls.

Every bit of the isolated RNA underwent reverse transcription, so sequencing read expressed TCRB transcripts. The protocol was immunoSEQ multiplex PCR, while the TCRdb copy is restricted to in-frame clones and leaves out a portion. The sample includes under 850,000 clones, 13% of them seen just once. The CDR3 sequence is 13 residues long. CDR1 and CDR2 from the germline V gene are SGDLS and YYNGEE. Trimming cost V 4 bases and J 8 bases, with 15 bases left between them. With regard to this clone: What it recognizes is unknown.

The material sequenced was naive CD4+ T cells from blood. The J gene is TRBJ1-1, the V gene TRBV9; possible D gene TRBD1, 5 bases. This receptor was taken from a man aged 18 to 29 with type 1 diabetes. CDR3 nucleotide sequence: TGTGCCAGCAGCTTAGGGGAACGGCGGGAAGCTTTCTTT. This codes for CASSLGERREAFF.